The entry below describes one TCR beta chain. No antigen is known for it. Using immunoSEQ multiplex PCR, the repertoire was profiled, and TCRdb retains in-frame clones only, with some absent. Of around 50,000 clones in the sample, about 88% were seen once. The CDR3 sequence is 14 residues long. V trimming: 2 bases; J trimming: 2 bases; junction bases outside the gene matches: 0. The V gene's germline CDR1 is SGHRS and CDR2 YFSETQ. The data derive from a study of OX40 agonist ivuxolimab in advanced cancers. Across the whole study: Patients undergoing dose escalation presented with hepatocellular carcinoma, melanoma, renal cell or head and neck cancer. Study-wide results and limits: With doses of 0.1 to 3.0 mg/kg, CD4+ and CD8+ blood T cells had undergone clonal expansion by week 6.

The chain couples TRBV5-1 to TRBJ2-5; 10 nucleotides align to TRBD2. The clonotype was recovered from an adult with an advanced solid tumor such as melanoma, head and neck, liver or kidney cancer. Source: CD4+ or CD8+ T cells sorted from blood, taken in a trial of the OX40 agonist ivuxolimab. CDR3 sequence reads: CASSLAGGQETQYF. The CDR3 DNA reads as TGCGCCAGCAGCTTAGCGGGAGGGCAAGAGACCCAGTACTTC.